The next 23 T cell receptor beta chains were all read from a single sample in a study of blood T cells in healthy people across ages. Then a second PCR, running roughly 7 to 11 cycles, was carried out with a sample-barcoded 5' primer and a J-beta primer mix. TCRdb itself ran the 5' RACE reads through MiXCR, one entry per CDR3 protein. The repertoire holds about 1.5 million distinct CDR3 sequences, with around 39% as singletons. Sequencing used blood. The receptors shown here come from a woman between 18 and 30 years old in good health.

A few counts support this clonotype. This chain uses TRBV6-5 with TRBJ1-2, with D unresolved. CDR1 MNHEY and CDR2 SVGAGI come from the germline V gene. The CDR3 is made up of 13 amino acids. Trimming took off 0 bases at V and 3 bases at J, with 5 bases between the two ends. CDR3 residues: CASSYSRYYGYTF. Written as DNA, the CDR3 is TGTGCCAGCAGTTACTCCCGTTACTATGGCTACACCTTC.

This chain joins TRBV11-2 and TRBJ2-7, with D uncertain. Germline values: CDR1 SGHAT, CDR2 FQNNGV. V was pared by 5 bases and J by 0 bases, with 8 bases between. The CDR3 has 13 amino acids. The CDR3 sequence: CASSEPSSYEQYF. The CDR3 region has the DNA TGTGCCAGCAGCGAGCCCTCCTCCTACGAGCAGTACTTC.

This sequence joins TRBV12-3 or TRBV12-4 and TRBJ2-1; 11 bases match TRBD1. V dropped 0 bases and J dropped 8; count of bases not matched to a gene: 3. The CDR3 runs 15 residues. The CDR3, as DNA: TGTGCCAGCAGTTTAGCTAGGGACAGGGGGTATGAGCAGTTCTTC. This encodes CASSLARDRGYEQFF.

The CDR3 sequence: CASSLATDIVHEQYF. The CDR3 DNA is TGTGCCAGCAGCTTAGCGACGGACATCGTACACGAGCAGTACTTC. The chain recombines TRBV7-2 with TRBJ2-7, with D perhaps matching TRBD1 (5 bases). This CDR3 spans 15 amino acids. CDR1 is SGHTA, CDR2 FQGNSA, per germline. The V end was cut by 0 bases, the J end by 5 bases, with 14 bases between.

Notes on this clonotype: Relative to the germline gene, one junction end is altered; a read error may explain this. The chain links TRBV5-5 to TRBJ2-3; 7 nucleotides line up with TRBD1. The V gene's germline CDR1 is SGHKS and CDR2 YYEKEE (reference sequence). The CDR3 has 15 amino acids. CDR3 DNA sequence: TGTGCCAGCAGCCCCGGGACAGACAACACAGATACGCGGTATTTT. This gives the protein CASSPGTDNTDTRYF.

The chain carries TRBV20-1 and TRBJ2-5; either TRBD1 or TRBD2 may fit D (5 bases each). From germline, CDR1 is DFQATT and CDR2 SNEGSKA (reference sequence). The ends were cut back, 1 base at V and 3 bases at J, with 15 bases in the middle. This CDR3 comprises 15 residues. The CDR3 loop reads CSARVVGDQKETQYF. The DNA of the CDR3 is TGCAGTGCTAGAGTAGTAGGGGACCAGAAAGAGACCCAGTACTTC.

J is TRBJ2-3 and V is TRBV2; 13 bases fit TRBD2. CDR1 and CDR2 (germline): SNHLY, FYNNEI. This CDR3 contains 14 residues. After removal of 4 bases from V and 6 bases from J, the junction contained 1 base not matched to a gene. CDR3 coding DNA: TGTGCCAGCAGTGCGACTAGCGGGGGGGATACGCAGTATTTT. Translation: CASSATSGGDTQYF.

The V gene is TRBV6-1, the J gene TRBJ2-7, with D perhaps matching TRBD1 or TRBD2 (5 bases each). The germline CDR1 and CDR2 sequences are MNHNS and SASEGT. V gave up 4 bases and J gave up 5 bases, with 15 bases separating them. This CDR3 region has 14 residues. In nucleotides, the CDR3 is TGTGCCAGCAGTGCTGGGGGAAGGAGCAACGAGCAGTACTTC. Its translation is CASSAGGRSNEQYF.

The chain links TRBV20-1 to TRBJ2-5; 11 bases map to TRBD1. Germline V CDR1 and CDR2: DFQATT, SNEGSKA (reference sequence). The CDR3 extends over 15 amino acids. With V trimmed by 6 bases and J by 11 bases, 17 bases remained unmatched. CDR3 sequence reads: CSAPLRTGGHNEQYF. DNA of the CDR3: TGCAGTGCCCCCCTAAGGACAGGGGGCCACAATGAGCAGTACTTC.

There are a few counts of this clonotype. The CDR3 DNA reads as TGTGCCAGCAGTCTAACGCCCTTCCTCTACGAGCAGTACTTC. Translation gives CASSLTPFLYEQYF. V is TRBV7-2 and J is TRBJ2-7; D remains ambiguous. The germline gives CDR1 SGHTA, CDR2 FQGNSA. CDR3 size: 14 residues. Trimming left V 6 bases short and J 3 bases short, with 15 bases between.

The chain links TRBV6-1 to TRBJ2-7; possibly TRBD1 for D (6 bases). Between the trimmed V and J ends, which lost 4 bases and 2 bases, there was a span of 9 bases. The CDR3 runs 13 residues. Germline CDR1 and CDR2: MNHNS and SASEGT. The CDR3 sequence: CASSVNRAYEQYF. The DNA for the CDR3 is TGTGCCAGCAGTGTTAACAGGGCCTACGAGCAGTACTTC.

V gene TRBV9 combines with J gene TRBJ2-7; no definite D call. This CDR3 is 14 amino acids long. The V end was cut by 0 bases, the J end by 2 bases, with 9 bases between. Germline CDR1 SGDLS, CDR2 YYNGEE. CDR3 sequence: CASSVDVGTYEQYF. CDR3 DNA: TGTGCCAGCAGCGTAGACGTGGGAACCTACGAGCAGTACTTC.

The chain is built from TRBV9 and TRBJ2-1, with 12 bases identical to TRBD2. Trimming at V came to 4 bases and at J to 9 bases, leaving 8 bases not matched to a gene. The germline gives CDR1 SGDLS, CDR2 YYNGEE. The CDR3 is made up of 15 amino acids. CDR3 nucleotide sequence: TGTGCCAGCAGCCCCCTAGCGGGGGGGATACGTGAGCAGTTCTTC. Translation: CASSPLAGGIREQFF.

V usage is TRBV9 and J usage is TRBJ2-1; TRBD2 matches 13 bases. Trimming cost V 3 bases and J 7 bases; bases outside gene matches: 1. Germline CDR1 is SGDLS and CDR2 is YYNGEE. The CDR3 consists of 14 residues. CDR3 loop: CASSELAGGNEQFF. The DNA for the CDR3 is TGTGCCAGCAGCGAACTAGCGGGAGGGAATGAGCAGTTCTTC.

This clonotype has just one count. The genes are TRBV11-2 and TRBJ1-1; D uncertain. Trimming took off 3 bases at V and 5 bases at J, with 16 bases between the two ends. There are 15 residues in the CDR3. Germline loops: CDR1 SGHAT, CDR2 FQNNGV. The DNA for the CDR3 is TGTGCCAGCAGCTTGAATCTGGGAATGAGAACTGAAGCTTTCTTT. It yields the protein CASSLNLGMRTEAFF.

The rearrangement joins TRBV5-5 to TRBJ2-4, with a weak D call TRBD2 (5 bases). The J call could be wrong; TRBJ2-7 is a better fit for the DNA end. The CDR3 spans 14 residues. Germline lookup yields CDR1 SGHKS and CDR2 YYEKEE (reference sequence). The CDR3 DNA reads TGTGCCACCCCTGCCCGAGGGCTAACGGGCGAGCAGTACTTC. It encodes CATPARGLTGEQYF.

This clonotype showed up just a few times. The V gene is TRBV12-3 or TRBV12-4, the J gene TRBJ2-7; 11 bases are shared with TRBD1. The V gene end was trimmed by 4 bases and the J gene end by 6 bases; junction bases not matched to a gene: 5. The CDR3 has 14 residues. CDR3 amino acids: CASSWRDRGSEQYF. DNA of the CDR3: TGTGCCAGCAGTTGGCGGGACAGGGGGAGCGAGCAGTACTTC.

This chain joins TRBV29-1 and TRBJ1-2, with unresolved D. Trimming left V 0 bases short and J 4 bases short, with 12 bases between. This CDR3 is built from 14 residues. CDR1 SQVTM and CDR2 ANQGSEA come from the germline V gene. This chain's CDR3 is CSVEDRATLYGYTF. The DNA for the CDR3 is TGCAGCGTTGAAGATCGAGCAACACTCTATGGCTACACCTTC.

This clonotype was picked up a small number of times. This could be a read error, since a much larger clone is one nucleotide away. The chain has TRBV9 and TRBJ2-4; D uncertain. The DNA end favors TRBJ2-7, so the J call may be wrong. Germline CDR1 is SGDLS and CDR2 is YYNGEE. The CDR3 contains 13 residues. The CDR3 is CASSGDWANEQYF. DNA for the CDR3: TGTGCCAGCAGCGGAGATTGGGCAAACGAGCAGTACTTC.

The chain combines TRBV28 with TRBJ1-6; D gene unclear. V lost 3 bases and J 11 bases, leaving 11 bases between the germline ends. The CDR3 sequence is 13 residues long. Per germline, CDR1 MDHEN and CDR2 SYDVKM. In nucleotides, the CDR3 is TGTGCCAGCAGTTTGTTGGTGGCGCCACCCCTCCACTTT. It is translated as CASSLLVAPPLHF.

A note on this clonotype: The junction shows a germline mismatch at one end, possibly a read error. This sequence joins TRBV7-7 and TRBJ2-5; D perhaps matches TRBD2 (7 bases). The CDR3 extends over 16 amino acids. CDR1 and CDR2 from the germline V gene are SSHAT and FNYEAQ (reference sequence). The CDR3 here is CASSLLGGGGQETQYF. DNA for the CDR3: TGTGCTAGCAGCTTACTGGGAGGGGGGGGACAAGAGACCCAGTACTTC.

This sequence joins TRBV10-2 and TRBJ2-1, with D possibly being TRBD2 (6 bases). This CDR3 has 12 residues. V was clipped by 11 bases and J by 6 bases, with 14 bases between them. CDR1 WSHSY and CDR2 SAAADI come from the germline V gene. CDR3 sequence: CAASTSPNEQFF. The CDR3 nucleotides read TGCGCCGCATCGACTAGTCCCAATGAGCAGTTCTTC.

The V and J genes are TRBV3-1 and TRBJ2-1, with 9 nucleotides matching TRBD1. J gave up 7 bases and V 0 bases, and 7 bases lay outside the gene matches. The CDR3 extends over 16 amino acids. Looked up from germline, CDR1 is LGHDT and CDR2 is YNNKEL (reference sequence). This CDR3 is CASSQEFGTGTNEQFF. CDR3 bases: TGTGCCAGCAGCCAAGAATTCGGGACAGGGACAAATGAGCAGTTCTTC.